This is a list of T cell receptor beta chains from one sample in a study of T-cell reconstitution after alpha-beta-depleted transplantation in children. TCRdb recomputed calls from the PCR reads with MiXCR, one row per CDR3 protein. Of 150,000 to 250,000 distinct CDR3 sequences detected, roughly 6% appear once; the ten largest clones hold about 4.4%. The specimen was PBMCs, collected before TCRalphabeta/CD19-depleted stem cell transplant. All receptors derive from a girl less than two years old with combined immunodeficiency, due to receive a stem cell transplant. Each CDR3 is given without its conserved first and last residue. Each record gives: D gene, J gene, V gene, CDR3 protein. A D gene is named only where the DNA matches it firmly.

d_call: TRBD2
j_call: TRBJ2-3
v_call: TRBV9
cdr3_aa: ASSVASAGATDTQY

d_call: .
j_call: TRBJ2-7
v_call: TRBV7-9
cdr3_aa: ASSFIQGVRYEQY

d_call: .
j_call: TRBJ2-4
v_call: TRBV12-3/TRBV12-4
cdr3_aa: ASMGRTKNIQY

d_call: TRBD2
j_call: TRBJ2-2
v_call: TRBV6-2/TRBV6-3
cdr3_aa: ASSYSLAGGTGELF

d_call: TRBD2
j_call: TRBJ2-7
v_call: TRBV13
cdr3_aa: ASSLATSGTYEQY

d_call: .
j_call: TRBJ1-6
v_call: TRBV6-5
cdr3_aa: ASSYPGDHNSPLH

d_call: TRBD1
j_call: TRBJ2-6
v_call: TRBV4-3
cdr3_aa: ASSHLHGTGDFSGANVLT

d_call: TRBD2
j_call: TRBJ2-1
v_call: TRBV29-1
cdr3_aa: SVGLAGYYNEQF

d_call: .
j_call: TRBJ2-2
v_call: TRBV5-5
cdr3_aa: ASSPREITGELF

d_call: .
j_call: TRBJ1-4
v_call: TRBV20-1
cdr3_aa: SADRIAGDEKLF

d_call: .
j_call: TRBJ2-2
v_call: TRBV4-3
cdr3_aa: ASSQVAGELF

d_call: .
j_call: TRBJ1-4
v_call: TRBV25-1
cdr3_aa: ASSDRGWDEKLF

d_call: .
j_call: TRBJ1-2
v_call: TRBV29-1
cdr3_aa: SVLTGRGYT

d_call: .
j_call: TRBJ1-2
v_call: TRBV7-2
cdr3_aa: ASSLNQGRNYGYT

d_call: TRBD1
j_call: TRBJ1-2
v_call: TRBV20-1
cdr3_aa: SAPGQGWNYGYT

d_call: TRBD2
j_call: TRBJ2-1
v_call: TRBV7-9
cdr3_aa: ASQRGNEQF

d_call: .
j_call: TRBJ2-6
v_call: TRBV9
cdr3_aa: ASSPISGPVLSGANVLT

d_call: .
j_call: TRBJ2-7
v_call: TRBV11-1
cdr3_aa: ASSDGGTDEQY

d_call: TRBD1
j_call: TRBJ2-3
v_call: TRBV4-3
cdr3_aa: ASSSPGQGTDTQY

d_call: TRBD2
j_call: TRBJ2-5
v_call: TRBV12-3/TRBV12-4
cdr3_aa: AICSYLGTSGVIQETQY

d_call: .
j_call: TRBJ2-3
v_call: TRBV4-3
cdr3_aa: ASSQVGDPDEARAQY

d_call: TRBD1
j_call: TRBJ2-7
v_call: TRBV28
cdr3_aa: ASLKRQGAGEQY

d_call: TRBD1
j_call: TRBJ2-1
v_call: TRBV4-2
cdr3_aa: ASSQGSGTGISNEQF

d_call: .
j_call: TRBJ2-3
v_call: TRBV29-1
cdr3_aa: SVAEAVWLDTQY

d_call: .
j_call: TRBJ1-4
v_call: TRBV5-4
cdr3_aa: ASSLLLVGHRRDTNEKLF

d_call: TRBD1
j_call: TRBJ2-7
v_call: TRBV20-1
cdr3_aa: SATGQGDLYEQY

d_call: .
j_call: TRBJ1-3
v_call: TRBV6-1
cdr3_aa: ASRDGTPDYSGNTIY

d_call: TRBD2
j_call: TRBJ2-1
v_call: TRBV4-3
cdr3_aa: ASTRTSGGAVEQF

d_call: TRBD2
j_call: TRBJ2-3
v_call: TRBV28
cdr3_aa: ASSLLPRGLAGADTQY

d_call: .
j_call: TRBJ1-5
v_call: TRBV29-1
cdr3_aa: SVGGSTNQPQH

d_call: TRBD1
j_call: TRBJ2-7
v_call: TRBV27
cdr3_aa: ASSLGGQGTYEQY

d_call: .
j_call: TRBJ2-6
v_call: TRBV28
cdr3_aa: ASSSLLAGANVLT

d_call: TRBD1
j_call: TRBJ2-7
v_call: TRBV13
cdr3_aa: ASSSRDRGTSYEQY

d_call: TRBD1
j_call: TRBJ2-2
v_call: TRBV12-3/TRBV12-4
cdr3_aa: ASSTGTGGAGELF

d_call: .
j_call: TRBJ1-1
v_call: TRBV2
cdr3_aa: ASSVPGYTEAF